This T cell receptor beta chain stems from a study of blood T cell repertoires in COVID-19. Study information: From T cells, B-cell-depleted T cells, or PBMCs came the material, which was cDNA or gDNA.

Original analysis: Cell counts per sample came from amplifying reference gene primers. Profiling relied on immunoSEQ multiplex PCR, and the TCRdb table lists in-frame clones only, not all of them. The DNA was the basis for D and trimming; V, J and clone size are from that table. The sample records 350,000 to 400,000 clones, roughly 92% being singletons. There are 16 residues in the CDR3. V shed 7 bases, J shed 0 bases, and the junction held 9 bases outside the gene matches. Germline CDR1 reads MNHEY; CDR2 reads SMNVEV (reference sequence). Participant ages covered roughly 18 to 89 years across 24 US areas.

This receptor was identified in a woman in her forties who had been exposed to COVID-19. Sample: PBMCs or T cells enriched from blood (not recorded which). V usage is TRBV27 and J usage is TRBJ2-1, with 7 bases lining up with TRBD2. The CDR3 protein is CASTNSGGSSYNEQFF. The CDR3 bases are TGTGCCAGCACCAATTCCGGGGGGTCCTCCTACAATGAGCAGTTCTTC.